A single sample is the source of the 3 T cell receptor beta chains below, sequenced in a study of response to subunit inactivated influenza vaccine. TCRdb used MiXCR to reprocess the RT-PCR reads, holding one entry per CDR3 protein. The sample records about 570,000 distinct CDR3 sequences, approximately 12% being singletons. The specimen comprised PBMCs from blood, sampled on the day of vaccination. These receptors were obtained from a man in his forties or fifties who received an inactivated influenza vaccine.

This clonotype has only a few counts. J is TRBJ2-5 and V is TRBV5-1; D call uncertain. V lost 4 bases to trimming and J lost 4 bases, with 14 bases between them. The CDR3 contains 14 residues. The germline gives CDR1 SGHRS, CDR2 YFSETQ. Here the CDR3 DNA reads TGCGCCAGCAGCAAAGGCGGAGTTTCAGAGACCCAGTACTTC. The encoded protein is CASSKGGVSETQYF.

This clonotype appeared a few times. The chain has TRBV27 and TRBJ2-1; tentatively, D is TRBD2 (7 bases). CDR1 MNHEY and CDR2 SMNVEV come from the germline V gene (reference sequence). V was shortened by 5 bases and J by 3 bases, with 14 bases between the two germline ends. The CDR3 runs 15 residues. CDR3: CASSLAGAVYNEQFF. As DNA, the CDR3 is TGTGCCAGCAGTCTCGCGGGGGCGGTCTACAATGAGCAGTTCTTC.

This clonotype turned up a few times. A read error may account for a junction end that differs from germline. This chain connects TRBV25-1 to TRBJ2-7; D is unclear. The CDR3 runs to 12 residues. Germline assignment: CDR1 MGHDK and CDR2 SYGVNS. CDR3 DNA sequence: TGTGCCAGCAGTGAAAGTTCTGAGTTTTACGATTTC. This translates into CASSESSEFYDF.